The clone carrying this T cell receptor beta chain appeared a single time. This specimen comes from a study of CD8+ T cells in alopecia areata. Study overall: Administration of oral tofacitinib to treated patients was at 5 to 10 mg twice daily.

The CDR3 has 15 residues. Trimming pared 3 bases from V and 6 bases from J, leaving 18 bases between. Germline V gene data show CDR1 as SGHAT and CDR2 as FQNNGV. RNA was extracted and reverse transcribed into cDNA as the sequencing template. Assay: immunoSEQ multiplex PCR; the TCRdb copy retains only in-frame clones and omits some. Among about 180,000 clones, 63% were seen once, and the ten largest hold approximately 1.7%. Source: CD4+ T cells sorted from blood, taken at week 0. The source is a human donor with alopecia areata. V gene TRBV11-2 combines with J gene TRBJ2-7, with D possibly TRBD1 on 5 matching bases. This chain's CDR3 is CASSLWQGGWSEQYF. In DNA form, the CDR3 reads TGTGCCAGCAGCTTGTGGCAGGGTGGATGGAGCGAGCAGTACTTC.